This entry features one T cell receptor beta chain sequence. The target antigen is unknown. Assay: immunoSEQ multiplex PCR; the TCRdb copy retains only in-frame clones and omits some. Of 240,000 or so clones in the sample, approximately 90% were seen once. The data derive from a study of Ad26.COV2.S vaccination and SARS-CoV-2 variants. The study's findings and limits: Placebo recipients trailed vaccine recipients in spike-specific TCR breadth.

As for treatment: roughly 20 received Ad26.COV2.S at low or high dose, single or two shots; several received placebo; per-sample allocation not given. Sampling happened 63 days after the first vaccine or placebo injection. The starting material was peripheral blood, obtained in a trial of Ad26.COV2.S vaccine versus placebo. The TCR was taken from a person between 18 and 60 years old who received the Ad26.COV2.S COVID-19 vaccine or a placebo.

CDR3 nucleotides: TGTGCCAGCACGGGCTGGTCCTACAATGAGCAGTTCTTC. It specifies CASTGWSYNEQFF. The chain joins TRBV5-8 to TRBJ2-1; D remains unclear. V lost 6 bases, J lost 1 base, and 8 bases lay in between. The germline CDR1 and CDR2 sequences are SGHTS and YDEGEE. CDR3 length: 13 amino acids.